These 32 T cell receptor beta chains were sequenced from one sample in a study of blood T cell repertoires in COVID-19. Measured with immunoSEQ multiplex PCR; TCRdb has only the in-frame clones, and not every one. The sample carries some 150,000 clones, about 80% recorded once. The sequenced sample consisted of peripheral blood. These receptors all come from a human donor in a cohort sampled during active COVID-19.

This clone was recorded only once. The rearrangement joins TRBV9 to TRBJ2-3; TRBD1 matches 7 bases. CDR3 length: 16 residues. Germline lookup yields CDR1 SGDLS and CDR2 YYNGEE. V was clipped by 6 bases and J by 2 bases; unmatched bases: 12. The DNA of the CDR3 is TGTGCCAGCACTCCCAGAGGGACAGATTTCACAGATACGCAGTATTTT. Its protein product is CASTPRGTDFTDTQYF.

The rearrangement links TRBV28 to TRBJ1-6, with 7 bases identical to TRBD1. Germline assignment: CDR1 MDHEN and CDR2 SYDVKM. The CDR3 spans 14 residues. The ends lost 5 bases at V and 4 bases at J; junction bases unmatched: 2. The CDR3 loop is CASSTGQYNSPLHF. CDR3 nucleotides: TGTGCCAGCAGTACGGGACAGTATAATTCACCCCTCCACTTT.

This chain links TRBV2 with TRBJ2-1; D is undetermined. Germline V CDR1 and CDR2: SNHLY, FYNNEI. The CDR3 is 16 residues long. Between the trimmed V and J ends, which lost 6 bases and 3 bases, there was a span of 18 bases. The CDR3 region has the DNA TGTGCCAGCAGCCGAGGATTCCCGCCCGACTACAATGAGCAGTTCTTC. It is translated as CASSRGFPPDYNEQFF.

The rearrangement joins TRBV14 to TRBJ1-1; D remains unclear. The V gene's germline CDR1 is SGHDN and CDR2 FVKESK. V was trimmed by 2 bases and J by 7 bases, leaving 8 bases between them. The CDR3 totals 12 residues. In nucleotides, the CDR3 is TGTGCCAGCAGCCAATTCGGGGTTGAAGCTTTCTTT. Translating gives CASSQFGVEAFF.

This chain connects TRBV3-1 (or the pseudogene TRBV3-2) to TRBJ1-2, with D uncertain. The ends were cut back, 1 base at V and 6 bases at J, with 15 bases in the middle. The CDR3 has 15 amino acids. Germline V lookup: CDR1 LGHDT, CDR2 YNNKEL (reference sequence). For the CDR3, the DNA is TGTGCCAGCAGCCAAGTACCAGGTCTAACGAATGGCTACACCTTC. Protein product: CASSQVPGLTNGYTF.

CDR3 region: CASSGGGGTAYEQYF. CDR3 nucleotide sequence: TGTGCCAGCAGTGGTGGGGGGGGGACCGCCTACGAGCAGTACTTC. The chain has TRBV2 and TRBJ2-7; 7 bases agree with TRBD2. The CDR3 covers 15 residues. V was clipped by 4 bases and J by 2 bases; unmatched bases: 8. From germline, CDR1 is SNHLY and CDR2 FYNNEI.

V is TRBV9 and J is TRBJ2-1; 8 bases map to TRBD2. V gave up 2 bases and J gave up 4 bases; unmatched junction bases: 8. Germline values: CDR1 SGDLS, CDR2 YYNGEE. The CDR3 is made up of 16 amino acids. The CDR3: CASSVRTSIDYNEQFF. CDR3 DNA sequence: TGTGCCAGCAGCGTTCGGACTAGCATCGATTACAATGAGCAGTTCTTC.

The chain links TRBV5-5 to TRBJ2-2, with 7 bases lining up with TRBD1. The trim removed 0 bases at V and 5 bases at J, leaving 4 bases unmatched. The CDR3 spans 15 residues. The germline gives CDR1 SGHKS, CDR2 YYEKEE (reference sequence). CDR3 residues: CASSLGQGGTGELFF. The CDR3 DNA reads TGTGCCAGCAGCTTGGGACAGGGCGGTACCGGGGAGCTGTTTTTT. The full variable domain, rest sourced from reference TRBV5-5 and TRBJ2-2, is DAGVTQSPTHLIKTRGQQVTLRCSPISGHKSVSWYQQVLGQGPQFIFQYYEKEERGRGNFPDRFSARQFPNYSSELNVNALLLGDSALYLCASSLGQGGTGELFFGEGSRLTVL.

The rearrangement joins TRBV3-1 (or the pseudogene TRBV3-2) to TRBJ1-2; unclear D gene. CDR3 length: 15 residues. Trimming left V 0 bases short and J 7 bases short, with 15 bases between. Germline V gene data show CDR1 as LGHDT and CDR2 as YNNKEL (reference sequence). CDR3 sequence (DNA): TGTGCCAGCAGCCAAGAAGGTCGGGGTTTCGGTGGCTACACCTTC. Encoded protein: CASSQEGRGFGGYTF.

V gene TRBV27 combines with J gene TRBJ2-1, with TRBD1 as a possible D gene (5 bases). The ends were cut back, 5 bases at V and 0 bases at J, with 8 bases in the middle. The CDR3 sequence is 14 residues long. Germline CDR1 and CDR2: MNHEY and SMNVEV (reference sequence). DNA of the CDR3: TGTGCCAGCAGTGACAGAGGCTCCTACAATGAGCAGTTCTTC. This sequence encodes CASSDRGSYNEQFF.

The chain carries TRBV3-1 (or the pseudogene TRBV3-2) and TRBJ2-5; 7 bases line up with TRBD1. The CDR3 totals 17 residues. The V gene end was trimmed by 0 bases and the J gene end by 5 bases; junction bases not matched to a gene: 12. Germline-derived CDR1 and CDR2 are LGHDT and YNNKEL (reference sequence). Written as DNA, the CDR3 is TGTGCCAGCAGCCAAGAGGCTTCCAGGGGGATGCGGGAGACCCAGTACTTC. Translated: CASSQEASRGMRETQYF.

J is TRBJ2-2 and V is TRBV12-5; 8 bases align to TRBD2. V was pared by 0 bases and J by 3 bases, with 6 bases of the junction left unmatched. Germline V gene data show CDR1 as LGHNT and CDR2 as FRNRAP. The CDR3 consists of 17 residues. The CDR3 protein is CASGLVLTSEYTGELFF. The CDR3 bases are TGTGCTAGTGGTTTGGTACTGACTAGCGAATACACCGGGGAGCTGTTTTTT.

The sample holds one count of this clone. This rearrangement joins TRBV19 to TRBJ2-3; 7 bases are shared with TRBD1. The CDR3 covers 15 residues. Germline V CDR1 and CDR2: LNHDA, SQIVND (reference sequence). V was clipped by 6 bases and J by 4 bases; unmatched bases: 10. Written as DNA, the CDR3 is TGTGCCAGTAGCGGGATCCAAACAGGGGCAGATACGCAGTATTTT. It encodes CASSGIQTGADTQYF.

The V call is TRBV6-5, the J call TRBJ2-2; the match to TRBD1 covers 8 bases. After removal of 6 bases from V and 2 bases from J, the junction contained 5 bases not matched to a gene. Germline V gene sequence: CDR1 MNHEY, CDR2 SVGAGI. The CDR3 has 15 residues. The CDR3 here is CASSMDRENTGELFF. CDR3 DNA sequence: TGTGCCAGCAGCATGGACAGGGAAAACACCGGGGAGCTGTTTTTT.

This clone was recorded only once. V and J are TRBV9 and TRBJ2-2; D call uncertain. From germline, CDR1 is SGDLS and CDR2 YYNGEE. The CDR3 extends over 14 amino acids. V was shortened by 0 bases and J by 4 bases, with 7 bases between the two germline ends. In DNA form, the CDR3 reads TGTGCCAGCAGCGTAGTTCCGGGCACCGGGGAGCTGTTTTTT. Translated: CASSVVPGTGELFF. The whole variable domain, remainder taken from reference TRBV9 and TRBJ2-2, is DSGVTQTPKHLITATGQRVTLRCSPRSGDLSVYWYQQSLDQGLQFLIQYYNGEERAKGNILERFSAQQFPDLHSELNLSSLELGDSALYFCASSVVPGTGELFFGEGSRLTVL.

The CDR3 coding sequence is TGTGCCAGCAGCCAAGATCTTACGCAGGAACCGAGTCAGCAGTACTTC. This translates into CASSQDLTQEPSQQYF. The V gene is TRBV4-2, the J gene TRBJ2-7; D gene uncertain. The CDR3 is made up of 16 amino acids. Germline CDR1 LGHNA, CDR2 YNFKEQ. V was clipped by 0 bases and J by 8 bases, with 20 bases between them.

Concerning this clone itself: Other DNA sequences from this sample encode an identical CDR3 as well. V and J are TRBV3-1 (or the pseudogene TRBV3-2) and TRBJ2-7, with 10 bases identical to TRBD2. CDR3 length equals 16 residues. Looked up from germline, CDR1 is LGHDT and CDR2 is YNNKEL (reference sequence). V lost 1 base and J lost 0; bases outside the gene matches: 3. The CDR3 region has the DNA TGTGCCAGCAGCCAAGGGCTAGCGGGGGTCTCCTACGAGCAGTACTTC. It specifies CASSQGLAGVSYEQYF.

This clone has a handful of counts. This chain links TRBV5-5 with TRBJ2-7; D might be TRBD1 (5 bases). CDR1 is SGHKS and CDR2 is YYEKEE in the germline V gene (reference sequence). V lost 3 bases and J 0 bases, leaving 10 bases between the germline ends. This CDR3 spans 14 amino acids. The CDR3 spells CASSSTGRSYEQYF. As DNA, the CDR3 is TGTGCCAGCAGCTCCACAGGACGCTCCTACGAGCAGTACTTC.

This chain connects TRBV29-1 to TRBJ2-5; 11 bases match TRBD1. With 0 bases clipped from V and 4 bases from J, the junction kept 1 base outside the gene matches. The germline V gene has CDR1 SQVTM and CDR2 ANQGSEA. CDR3 length: 14 residues. This CDR3 is CSVEEGTGGETQYF. The CDR3 DNA reads as TGCAGCGTTGAAGAAGGGACAGGGGGAGAGACCCAGTACTTC.

The rearrangement joins TRBV5-6 to TRBJ2-5; TRBD1 matches 7 bases. V shed 3 bases, J shed 5 bases, and the junction held 10 bases outside the gene matches. The CDR3 runs 15 residues. Per germline, CDR1 SGHDT and CDR2 YYEEEE. CDR3 loop: CASSYGTVTRETQYF. In DNA, the CDR3 is TGTGCCAGCAGCTACGGGACAGTCACCCGGGAGACCCAGTACTTC. Supplemented by reference TRBV5-6 and TRBJ2-5, the full variable domain reads DAGVTQSPTHLIKTRGQQVTLRCSPKSGHDTVSWYQQALGQGPQFIFQYYEEEERQRGNFPDRFSGHQFPNYSSELNVNALLLGDSALYLCASSYGTVTRETQYFGPGTRLLVL.

In DNA, the CDR3 is TGTGCCAGCAGTTTTACAGGGGGCTCCTACGAGCAGTACGTC. Amino acid sequence: CASSFTGGSYEQYV. The V gene is TRBV6-5, the J gene TRBJ2-7, with 8 bases that match TRBD1. CDR1 and CDR2 from the germline V gene are MNHEY and SVGAGI. The CDR3 has 14 amino acids. The V segment lost 4 bases and the J segment 0 bases; nucleotides outside the gene matches: 2.

The rearrangement joins TRBV29-1 to TRBJ2-1; a weak D match, TRBD1 (6 bases). Germline V gene sequence: CDR1 SQVTM, CDR2 ANQGSEA. V dropped 2 bases and J dropped 5 bases, with 13 bases sitting between them. This CDR3 region has 14 residues. This CDR3 reads CSVEFGTTNNEQFF. The DNA for the CDR3 is TGCAGCGTTGAATTCGGGACAACCAACAATGAGCAGTTCTTC.

The V call is TRBV30, the J call TRBJ2-5; D is ambiguous. Trimming took 5 bases from V and 3 from J, leaving 13 bases between them. This CDR3 comprises 13 residues. Germline assignment: CDR1 GTSNPN and CDR2 SVGIG (reference sequence). The CDR3 DNA sequence: TGTGCCTGGGCGTTAGACATCGAAGAGACCCAGTACTTC. Translated, it gives CAWALDIEETQYF. Filled out from reference TRBV30 and TRBJ2-5, the complete variable domain reads SQTIHQWPATLVQPVGSPLSLECTVEGTSNPNLYWYRQAAGRGLQLLFYSVGIGQISSEVPQNLSASRPQDRQFILSSKKLLLSDSGFYLCAWALDIEETQYFGPGTRLLVL.

This rearrangement joins TRBV6-5 to TRBJ2-5, with TRBD1 as a possible D gene (5 bases). This CDR3 comprises 13 residues. Trimming took off 6 bases at V and 5 bases at J, with 13 bases between the two ends. Looked up from germline, CDR1 is MNHEY and CDR2 is SVGAGI. The DNA for the CDR3 is TGTGCCAGCAGAGAGACAGCAGTGGAGACCCAGTACTTC. Residues: CASRETAVETQYF.

V usage is TRBV5-1 and J usage is TRBJ2-5, with D possibly TRBD2 on 6 matching bases. The V gene lost 0 bases and the J gene lost 5 bases, with 11 bases spanning the gap. The CDR3 totals 14 residues. The germline gives CDR1 SGHRS, CDR2 YFSETQ. The DNA for the CDR3 is TGCGCCAGCAGCTTGGGCCGACGGGAGGAGACCCAGTACTTC. Translating it yields CASSLGRREETQYF.

The chain carries TRBV29-1 and TRBJ1-1, with TRBD1 matching 10 bases. Germline CDR1 reads SQVTM; CDR2 reads ANQGSEA. V lost 4 bases and J lost 1; bases outside the gene matches: 3. CDR3 length: 14 residues. The CDR3 loop reads CSVGDRGKNTEAFF. In DNA, the CDR3 is TGCAGCGTTGGGGACAGGGGTAAGAACACTGAAGCTTTCTTT.

The CDR3 DNA is TGTGCCAGCAGCTTGGGGGGGGGCACAGATACGCAGTATTTT. It specifies CASSLGGGTDTQYF. The gene calls are TRBV14 and TRBJ2-3, with 7 bases aligning to TRBD2. The CDR3 runs to 14 residues. Per the germline V gene, CDR1 is SGHDN and CDR2 is FVKESK. Losses at the gene ends were 5 bases for V and 1 base for J; bases not matched to a gene: 3.

The chain recombines TRBV25-1 with TRBJ2-3; weak D call: TRBD2 (6 bases). V was trimmed by 3 bases and J by 8 bases, leaving 15 bases between them. Germline V lookup: CDR1 MGHDK, CDR2 SYGVNS. This CDR3 contains 14 residues. The CDR3 DNA follows: TGTGCCAGCAGTGATCCACTCGTCGGGGGTACGCAGTATTTT. Translated: CASSDPLVGGTQYF.

CDR3 DNA: TGTGCCAGCAGGGTCCCGGACAGGGAGATCTATGAGCAGTTCTTC. Translating gives CASRVPDREIYEQFF. The V and J genes are TRBV11-3 and TRBJ2-1, with 8 bases lining up with TRBD1. Germline CDR1 and CDR2: SGHNT and YENEEA. The ends lost 6 bases at V and 8 bases at J; junction bases unmatched: 12. This CDR3 spans 15 amino acids. Full variable domain (remainder filled in from reference TRBV11-3 and TRBJ2-1): EAGVVQSPRYKIIEKKQPVAFWCNPISGHNTLYWYLQNLGQGPELLIRYENEEAVDDSQLPKDRFSAERLKGVDSTLKIQPAELGDSAVYLCASRVPDREIYEQFFGPGTRLTVL.

A single count supports this clone. CDR3 region: CASSLDEGGYTF. DNA of the CDR3: TGTGCCAGCAGCTTGGATGAGGGCGGCTACACCTTC. This sequence joins TRBV5-4 and TRBJ1-2, with D unresolved. CDR3 length equals 12 residues. Germline V gene lookup returns CDR1 SGHNT and CDR2 YYREEE (reference sequence). V was cut by 0 bases and J by 8 bases, with 8 bases left in between.

This chain links TRBV9 with TRBJ2-5, with D possibly matching TRBD2 (6 bases). Germline V lookup: CDR1 SGDLS, CDR2 YYNGEE. Trimming pared 2 bases from V and 4 bases from J, leaving 9 bases between. There are 13 residues in the CDR3. The DNA for the CDR3 is TGTGCCAGCAGCGTCGCAGCGGGAGAGACCCAGTACTTC. Translating it yields CASSVAAGETQYF. Looking up the rest from reference TRBV9 and TRBJ2-5 gives the full variable domain: DSGVTQTPKHLITATGQRVTLRCSPRSGDLSVYWYQQSLDQGLQFLIQYYNGEERAKGNILERFSAQQFPDLHSELNLSSLELGDSALYFCASSVAAGETQYFGPGTRLLVL.

The chain joins TRBV11-1 to TRBJ2-3, with TRBD2 matching over 10 bases. Germline values: CDR1 SGHAT, CDR2 FQDESV (reference sequence). This CDR3 has 15 amino acids. V was clipped by 5 bases and J by 4 bases; unmatched bases: 6. The CDR3 loop reads CASSALAGKADTQYF. CDR3 bases: TGTGCCAGCAGCGCACTAGCGGGAAAAGCAGATACGCAGTATTTT.